The subject of this entry is one T cell receptor (beta chain). The authors spiked synthetic TCR analog templates into each PCR. Some clones are missing from TCRdb's copy, which holds only in-frame ones; the method was immunoSEQ multiplex PCR. The table shows about 81,000 clones, with 89% occurring only once. This entry is derived from a study of PD-L1 blockade in urothelial cancer. Study at large: T cells numbered a median of around 150,000 in the blood samples.

Time point given: pretreatment peripheral blood. All patients carried locally advanced or metastatic urothelial carcinoma. Specimen: PBMCs, collected around atezolizumab (anti-PD-L1) treatment. The TCR was taken from a woman aged 80 or older with urothelial cancer.

In DNA, the CDR3 is TGTGCCAGCAGTGACGTGAGCGGAGATAGCTACGAGCAGTACTTC. This translates into CASSDVSGDSYEQYF. This chain uses TRBV6-1 with TRBJ2-7; maybe TRBD2 (5 bases). The CDR3 runs 15 residues. Germline assignment: CDR1 MNHNS and CDR2 SASEGT. With 3 bases removed from V and 3 bases from J, the gap between germline ends came to 15 bases.